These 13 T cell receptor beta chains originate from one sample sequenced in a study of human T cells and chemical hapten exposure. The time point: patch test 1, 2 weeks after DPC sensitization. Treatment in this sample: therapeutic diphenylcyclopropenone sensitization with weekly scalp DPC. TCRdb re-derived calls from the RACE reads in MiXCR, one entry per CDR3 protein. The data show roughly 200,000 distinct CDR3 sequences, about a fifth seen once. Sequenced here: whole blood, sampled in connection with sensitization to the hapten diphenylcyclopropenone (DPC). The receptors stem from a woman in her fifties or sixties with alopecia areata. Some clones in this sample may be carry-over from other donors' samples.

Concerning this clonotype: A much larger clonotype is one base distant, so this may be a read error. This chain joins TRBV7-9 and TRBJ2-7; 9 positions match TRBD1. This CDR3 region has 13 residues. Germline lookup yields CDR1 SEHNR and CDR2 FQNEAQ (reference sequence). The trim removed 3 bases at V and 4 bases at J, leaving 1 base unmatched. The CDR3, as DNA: TGTGCCAGCAGCTTCGGGACAGGGTACGAGCAGTACTTC. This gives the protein CASSFGTGYEQYF.

In nucleotides, the CDR3 is TGTGCCAGCAGCCACGGGGCCGCGACAGCGATCGGGCCCCAGCATTTT. Translated, it gives CASSHGAATAIGPQHF. This chain uses TRBV27 with TRBJ1-5, with D possibly TRBD1 on 5 matching bases. The CDR3 has 16 amino acids. The germline V and J ends were trimmed by 6 bases and 9 bases, with 24 bases remaining between them. Per the germline V gene, CDR1 is MNHEY and CDR2 is SMNVEV (reference sequence).

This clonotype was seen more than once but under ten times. CDR3 in DNA: TGCAGTGTAACTCAGGGACTCTCCTACGAGCAGTACTTC. This encodes CSVTQGLSYEQYF. V gene TRBV20-1 combines with J gene TRBJ2-7, with TRBD2 as a possible D gene (6 bases). Per the germline V gene, CDR1 is DFQATT and CDR2 is SNEGSKA (reference sequence). V was cut by 7 bases and J by 0 bases, with 13 bases left in between. The CDR3 runs 13 residues.

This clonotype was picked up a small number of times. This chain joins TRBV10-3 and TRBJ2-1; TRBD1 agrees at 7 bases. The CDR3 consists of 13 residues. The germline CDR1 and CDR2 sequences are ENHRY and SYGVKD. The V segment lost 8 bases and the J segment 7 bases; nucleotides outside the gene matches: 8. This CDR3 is CAIRDSKMNEQFF. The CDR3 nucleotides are TGTGCCATCCGGGACAGCAAAATGAATGAGCAGTTCTTC.

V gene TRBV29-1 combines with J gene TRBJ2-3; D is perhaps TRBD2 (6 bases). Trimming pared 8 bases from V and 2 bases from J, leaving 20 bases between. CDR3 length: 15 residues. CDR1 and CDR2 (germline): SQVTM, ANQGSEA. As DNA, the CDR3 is TGCAGCATCCTCCAGAGGAGGGATGTCACAGATACGCAGTATTTT. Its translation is CSILQRRDVTDTQYF.

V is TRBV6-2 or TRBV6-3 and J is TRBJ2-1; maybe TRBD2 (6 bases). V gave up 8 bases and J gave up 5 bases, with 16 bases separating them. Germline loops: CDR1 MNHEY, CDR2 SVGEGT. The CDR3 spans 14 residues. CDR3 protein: CASRGLGADNEQFF. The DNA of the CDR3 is TGTGCCAGCCGGGGACTGGGAGCTGACAATGAGCAGTTCTTC.

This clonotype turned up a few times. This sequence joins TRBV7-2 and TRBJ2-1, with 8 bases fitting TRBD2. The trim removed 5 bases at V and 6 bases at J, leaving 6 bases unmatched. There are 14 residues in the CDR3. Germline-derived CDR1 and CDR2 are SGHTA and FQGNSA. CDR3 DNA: TGTGCCAGCAGCAAAGCGGGAGTACGCAATGAGCAGTTCTTC. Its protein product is CASSKAGVRNEQFF.

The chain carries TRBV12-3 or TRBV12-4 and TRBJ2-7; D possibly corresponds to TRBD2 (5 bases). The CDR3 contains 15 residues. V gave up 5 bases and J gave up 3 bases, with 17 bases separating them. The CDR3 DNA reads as TGTGCCAGCAGTGCAAGTAGGCTAGCAAGCTACGAGCAGTACTTC. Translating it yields CASSASRLASYEQYF.

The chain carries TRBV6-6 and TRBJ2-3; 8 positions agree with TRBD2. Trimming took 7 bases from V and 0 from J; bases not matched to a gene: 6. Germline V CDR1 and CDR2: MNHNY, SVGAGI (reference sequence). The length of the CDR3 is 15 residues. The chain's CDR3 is CASIIAGTSTDTQYF. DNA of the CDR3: TGTGCCAGCATTATAGCGGGAACTAGCACAGATACGCAGTATTTT.

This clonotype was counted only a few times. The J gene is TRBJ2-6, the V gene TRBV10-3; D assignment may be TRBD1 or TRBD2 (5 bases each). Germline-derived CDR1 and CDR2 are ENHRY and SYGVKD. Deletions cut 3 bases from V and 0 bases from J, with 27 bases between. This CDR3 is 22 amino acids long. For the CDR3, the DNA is TGTGCCATCAGTGACGGGACCGGAGGAGGCCTGATGCCTAACTCTGGGGCCAACGTCCTGACTTTC. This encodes CAISDGTGGGLMPNSGANVLTF.

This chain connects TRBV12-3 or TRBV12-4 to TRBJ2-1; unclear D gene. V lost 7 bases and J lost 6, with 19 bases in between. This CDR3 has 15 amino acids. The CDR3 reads CASTVSWASLNEQFF. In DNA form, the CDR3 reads TGTGCCAGCACAGTTTCGTGGGCCTCTCTCAATGAGCAGTTCTTC.

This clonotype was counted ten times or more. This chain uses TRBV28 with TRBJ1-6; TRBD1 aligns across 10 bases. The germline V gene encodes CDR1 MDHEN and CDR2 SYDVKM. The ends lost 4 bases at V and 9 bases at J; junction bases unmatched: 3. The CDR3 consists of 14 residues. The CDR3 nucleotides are TGTGCCAGCAGTTATTGGACAGGGGGTTCACCCCTCCACTTT. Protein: CASSYWTGGSPLHF. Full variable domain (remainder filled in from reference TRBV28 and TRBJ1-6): DVKVTQSSRYLVKRTGEKVFLECVQDMDHENMFWYRQDPGLGLRLIYFSYDVKMKEKGDIPEGYSVSREKKERFSLILESASTNQTSMYLCASSYWTGGSPLHFGNGTRLTVT.

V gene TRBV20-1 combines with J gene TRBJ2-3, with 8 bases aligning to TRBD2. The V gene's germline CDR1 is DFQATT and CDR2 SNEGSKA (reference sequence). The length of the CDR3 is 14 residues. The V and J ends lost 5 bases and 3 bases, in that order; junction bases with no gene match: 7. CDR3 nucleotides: TGCAGTGCTGCCAGCGGGAGAAGAACAGATACGCAGTATTTT. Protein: CSAASGRRTDTQYF.